This TCR beta chain originates from a study of Ad26.COV2.S vaccination and SARS-CoV-2 variants (dated by TCRdb to about 2021). For the study in its entirety: Donors in the vaccine arm were drawn from COV1001, a phase I-IIa trial of Ad26.COV2.S in healthy adults that was multicentre, randomized, double-blind and placebo-controlled. Ad26.COV2.S was administered intramuscularly at a dose of 5x10^10 or 1x10^11 viral particles, either as one shot or as two shots given 56 days apart. Sequencing of the TCRbeta repertoire served to evaluate the specificity and breadth of SARS-CoV-2-reactive T cell receptors following Ad26.COV2.S vaccination. The TCR-sequenced set comprised approximately 30 samples: around 20 Ad26.COV2.S vaccine recipients, 5 placebo recipients and 8 SARS-CoV-2 convalescent individuals. Trial participants were randomized into five groups of five, in which low-dose or high-dose Ad26.COV2.S was given once or twice, or placebo was given on both occasions. Investigators did not know the trial group allocation while performing experiments and assessing outcomes. What the research found in general, with its limitations: Non-spike TCR breadth was comparable between vaccine and placebo recipients, consistent with the vaccine containing only spike. After vaccination, spike-specific CD8+ and CD4+ T cell responses were reported to show substantial breadth. Spike-specific TCR breadth was higher in Ad26.COV2.S recipients than in placebo recipients (P = 0.0014). The authors noted that the TCR breadth and depth analyses may have underestimated total T cell responses. The study lacked the statistical power to compare responses across vaccine doses or regimens.

Sequences LGHNA (CDR1) and YSLEER (CDR2) are obtained from the germline V gene. V is trimmed back by 2 bases and J by 5 bases, and the junction contains 1 base that no gene match accounts for. The CDR3 measures 16 amino acids from cysteine to phenylalanine. The sequence is cut down to CDR3 DNA, 48 bases in frame from base 1. As for this clone: What antigen it recognizes has not been identified. No base qualities exist here, and no much larger clone lies one base off it.

TCRbeta CDR3 regions were sequenced with the immunoSEQ Assay. After extraction, genomic DNA underwent amplification by bias-controlled multiplex PCR, followed by high-throughput sequencing. Under the source paper's analysis protocol: To quantify the absolute abundance of every unique TCRbeta CDR3 region, sequences were collapsed and filtered. Usable DNA was measured by amplifying reference genes present in all nucleated cells, and TCRbeta template counts were normalized to that usable DNA to estimate T cell fraction. Repertoire TCRs were annotated as SARS-CoV-2-specific by exact matching of V gene, CDR3 amino acid sequence and J gene to a known reactive TCR set. The reference SARS-CoV-2 TCR set was obtained from MIRA and was filtered for enrichment in COVID-19-positive ImmuneCODE repertoires, whereby public or cross-reactive TCRs were removed. Drawing on the MIRA antigens, annotated TCRs were analysed further at the level of specific ORF or position within ORF. Breadth was defined as the number of annotated unique rearrangements divided by the total number of unique productive rearrangements, and depth was defined as the summed frequency of the annotated unique rearrangements. Group comparisons of TCR breadth used two-sided Wilcoxon rank-sum tests. The immuneACCESS repertoire file appears here via TCRdb, limited to in-frame rearrangements. These files lack a portion of the clones; in checked studies, under half of the deficit traces to unresolved V genes, and the cause of the others is not known. V, J and clone size are those of that table, while D and trimming were read from the DNA. The sample yields around 370,000 clones; more than 75% were counted once. The ten largest clonotypes hold less than 4% of the sample.

Per the publication, the treatment or condition label means: roughly 19 received Ad26.COV2.S at low or high dose, single or two shots; 5 received placebo; per-sample allocation not given. For vaccine and placebo recipients, repertoires were sequenced using samples collected on day 63 after the first injection. Cohort 1b enrolled about two dozen adults aged 18-55 years at a single site in Boston, USA, between 29 July and 7 August 2020. Ad26.COV2.S was a replication-incompetent adenovirus type 26 vector expressing a prefusion-stabilized SARS-CoV-2 spike protein from the original Wuhan strain. The sequence came from a person between 18 and 59 years old who received the Ad26.COV2.S COVID-19 vaccine or a placebo. In this chain, TRBV4-3 is recombined with TRBJ2-2; 14 bases in the middle match TRBD2. Sequences were derived from peripheral blood, sampled in a trial of Ad26.COV2.S vaccine versus placebo. In nucleotides, the sequence is TGCGCCAGCAGCCAACGACTAGCGGGGGGGACCGGGGAGCTGTTTTTT. Translated, this gives CASSQRLAGGTGELFF.